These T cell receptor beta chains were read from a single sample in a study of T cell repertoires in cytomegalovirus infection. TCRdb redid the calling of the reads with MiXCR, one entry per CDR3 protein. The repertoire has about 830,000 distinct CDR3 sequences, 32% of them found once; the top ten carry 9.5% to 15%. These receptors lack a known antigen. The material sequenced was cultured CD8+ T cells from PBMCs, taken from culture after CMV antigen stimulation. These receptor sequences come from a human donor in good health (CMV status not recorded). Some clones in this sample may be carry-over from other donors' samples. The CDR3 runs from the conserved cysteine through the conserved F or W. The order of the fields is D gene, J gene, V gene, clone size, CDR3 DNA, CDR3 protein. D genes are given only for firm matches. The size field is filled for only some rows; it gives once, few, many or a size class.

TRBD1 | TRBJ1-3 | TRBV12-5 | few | TGTGCTAGTGGCTTCACTACGGACAGGGTCAACTCTGGAAACACCATATATTTT | CASGFTTDRVNSGNTIYF
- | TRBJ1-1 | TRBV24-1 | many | TGTGCCACCAGTGATTTATTTTCTGAATTTGGGTTACCGAACACTGAAGCTTTCTTT | CATSDLFSEFGLPNTEAFF
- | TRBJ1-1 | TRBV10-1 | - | TGCGCCAGCAGTCAGGGACCGTCGGCCCCACGGAACACTGAAGCTTTCTTT | CASSQGPSAPRNTEAFF
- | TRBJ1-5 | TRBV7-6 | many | TGTGCCAGCAGCCCACTGACAACGATGGGGGGCAAGCTAAATCAGCCCCAGCATTTT | CASSPLTTMGGKLNQPQHF
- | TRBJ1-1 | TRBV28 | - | TGTGCCAGCAGTTTAAATGGACTGAACACTGAAGCTTTCTTT | CASSLNGLNTEAFF
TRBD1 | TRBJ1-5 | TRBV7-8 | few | TGTGCCAGCAGCTTAGTTTACAGGGGGCGTAATCAGCCCCAGCATTTT | CASSLVYRGRNQPQHF
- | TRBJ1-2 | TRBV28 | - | TGTGCCAGCAGTTCGGGGACGTCGGCCACCTTC | CASSSGTSATF
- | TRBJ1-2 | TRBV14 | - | TGTGCCAGCAGCCATCGCACAAACGATGGCTACACCTTC | CASSHRTNDGYTF
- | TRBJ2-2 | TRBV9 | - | TGTGCCAGCCGGGGCGTCCCTAACACCGGGGAGCTGTTTTTT | CASRGVPNTGELFF
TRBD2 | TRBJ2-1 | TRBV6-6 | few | TGTGCCAGCACCTTAGGACTAGCGGTGGGTAATGAGCAGTTCTTC | CASTLGLAVGNEQFF
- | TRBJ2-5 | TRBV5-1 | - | TGCGCCAGCAGCTTCCCCCCGGCAGGGTCTTTAGAGACCCAGTACTTC | CASSFPPAGSLETQYF
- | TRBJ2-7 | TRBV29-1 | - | TGCAGCGTCGGGACACCAAGCTCCTACGAGCAGTACTTC | CSVGTPSSYEQYF
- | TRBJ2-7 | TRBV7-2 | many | TGTGCCAGCAGCTTATTTGGGGGCGGATCCTACGAGCAGTACTTC | CASSLFGGGSYEQYF
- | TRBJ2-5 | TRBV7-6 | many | TGTGCCAGCAGCTTAGAGTCAGGGAGAGAGACCCAGTACTTC | CASSLESGRETQYF
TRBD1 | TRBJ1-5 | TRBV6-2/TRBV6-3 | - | TGTGCCAGCACCCAACGACAGGGCGACGTGGGCAATCAGCCCCAGCATTTT | CASTQRQGDVGNQPQHF
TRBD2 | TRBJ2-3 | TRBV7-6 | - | TGTGCCAGCATCCCGCCGGGACTAGGGGGCACAGATACGCAGTATTTT | CASIPPGLGGTDTQYF
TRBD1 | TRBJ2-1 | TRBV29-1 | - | TGCAGCGCCGACAGGGGTGGGGAGCAGTTCTTC | CSADRGGEQFF
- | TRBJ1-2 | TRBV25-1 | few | TGTGCCAGCTCCTTGTGGGAGGGCGGCCATGGCTACACCTTC | CASSLWEGGHGYTF
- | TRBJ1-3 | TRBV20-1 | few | TGCAGTGCTAGAGATGGACGCTCTGGAAACACCATATATTTT | CSARDGRSGNTIYF
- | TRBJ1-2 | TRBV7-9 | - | TGTGCCAGCAGCCCACAAGGTGGGGCCTACACCTTC | CASSPQGGAYTF
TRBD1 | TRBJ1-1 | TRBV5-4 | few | TGTGCCAGCCACTTAGGACAGGACACTGAAGCTTTCTTT | CASHLGQDTEAFF
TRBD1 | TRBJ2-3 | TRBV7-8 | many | TGTGCCAGCAGCCAGGGGGAGTTTAGCACAGATACGCAGTATTTT | CASSQGEFSTDTQYF
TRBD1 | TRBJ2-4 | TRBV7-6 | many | TGTGCCAGCAGCCCCGGGACAGGGGGCTACATTCAGTACTTC | CASSPGTGGYIQYF
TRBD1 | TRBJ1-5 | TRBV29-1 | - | TGCAGCGTTGGACAGGGGAATCAGCCCCAGCATTTT | CSVGQGNQPQHF
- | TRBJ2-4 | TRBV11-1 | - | TGTGCCAGCAGGGACGTAGCCAAAAACATTCAGTACTTC | CASRDVAKNIQYF
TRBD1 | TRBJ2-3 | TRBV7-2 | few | TGTGCCAGCAGCTTGATTACTTCCGGGACAGGGGGCTTAGATACGCAGTATTTT | CASSLITSGTGGLDTQYF